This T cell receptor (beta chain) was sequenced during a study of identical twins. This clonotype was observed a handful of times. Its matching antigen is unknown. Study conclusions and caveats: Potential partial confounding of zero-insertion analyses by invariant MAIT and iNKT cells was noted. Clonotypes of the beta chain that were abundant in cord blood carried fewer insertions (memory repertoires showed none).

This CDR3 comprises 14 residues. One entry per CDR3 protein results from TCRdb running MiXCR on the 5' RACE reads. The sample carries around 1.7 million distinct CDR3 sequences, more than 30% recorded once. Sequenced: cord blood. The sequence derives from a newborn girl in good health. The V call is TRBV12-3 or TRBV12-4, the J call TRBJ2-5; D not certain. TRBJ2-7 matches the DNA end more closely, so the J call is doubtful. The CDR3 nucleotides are TGTGCCAGCAGTTTACGGAGTGAGTTGGACGAGCAGTACTTC. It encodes CASSLRSELDEQYF.